Below are 11 T cell receptor beta chains sequenced from a single sample in a study of graft-versus-host responses after intestinal transplantation. These receptors are not linked to any known antigen. Sequenced by immunoSEQ multiplex PCR; TCRdb stores in-frame clones only, minus some. This sample has 35,000 to 45,000 clones, with 95% found just once. The sample consisted of unstimulated CD8+ T cells sorted from spleen or lymph node cells, taken before transplant. The receptors were gathered from a human donor who was the organ donor for an intestinal transplant.

The chain carries TRBV4-1 and TRBJ2-7, with D maybe TRBD1 (6 bases). The CDR3 runs 14 residues. V dropped 2 bases and J dropped 2 bases, with 10 bases sitting between them. The germline V gene encodes CDR1 MGHRA and CDR2 YSYEKL. CDR3 bases: TGCGCCAGCAGCCAACCGGGACAACCCTACGAGCAGTACTTC. Its translation is CASSQPGQPYEQYF.

V usage is TRBV15 and J usage is TRBJ2-5; the match to TRBD1 covers 9 bases. V lost 5 bases, J lost 8 bases, and 21 bases stayed unmatched. The CDR3 is 18 residues long. CDR1 and CDR2 from the germline V gene are LNHNV and YYDKDF (reference sequence). CDR3 DNA sequence: TGTGCCACCAGCCTCATTAATTGGGACAGGGACATCTACAGAACCCAGTACTTC. It yields the protein CATSLINWDRDIYRTQYF.

The chain employs TRBV5-6 and TRBJ1-5, with D unresolved. This CDR3 has 12 amino acids. Looked up from germline, CDR1 is SGHDT and CDR2 is YYEEEE. The V gene lost 0 bases and the J gene lost 2 bases, with 0 bases spanning the gap. For the CDR3, the DNA is TGTGCCAGCAGCTTGGGCAATCAGCCCCAGCATTTT. Translation gives CASSLGNQPQHF.

The V call is TRBV6-5, the J call TRBJ2-5; TRBD1 aligns across 9 bases. The DNA end favors TRBJ2-7, so the J call may be wrong. Germline V gives CDR1 MNHEY, CDR2 SVGAGI. This CDR3 is built from 15 residues. CDR3: CASSGPGTGYHEQYF. The CDR3 DNA sequence: TGTGCCAGCAGTGGGCCCGGGACAGGGTACCACGAGCAGTACTTC.

The rearrangement uses TRBV11-2 and TRBJ2-1, with 11 bases matching TRBD1. Germline CDR1 reads SGHAT; CDR2 reads FQNNGV. The CDR3 runs to 17 residues. With V trimmed by 0 bases and J by 6 bases, 7 bases remained unmatched. The CDR3 here is CASSLEVGTGGLNEQFF. CDR3 in DNA: TGTGCCAGCAGCTTAGAGGTTGGGACAGGGGGTCTCAATGAGCAGTTCTTC.

The rearrangement links TRBV19 to TRBJ2-1, with D possibly TRBD2 on 6 matching bases. The germline V gene encodes CDR1 LNHDA and CDR2 SQIVND (reference sequence). V was shortened by 3 bases and J by 9 bases, with 18 bases between the two germline ends. The CDR3 covers 15 residues. The CDR3 nucleotides are TGTGCCAGTAGTATGTTTTTTGGCGTGGGGGGTGAGCAGTTCTTC. As protein: CASSMFFGVGGEQFF.

J is TRBJ2-3 and V is TRBV5-4; D is undetermined. V lost 3 bases to trimming and J lost 6 bases, with 11 bases between them. The CDR3 contains 13 residues. Germline assignment: CDR1 SGHNT and CDR2 YYREEE (reference sequence). Here the CDR3 DNA reads TGTGCCAGCAGCTCCCCGTCTGTGGATACGCAGTATTTT. Residues: CASSSPSVDTQYF.

A single count supports this clone. The J gene is TRBJ2-5, the V gene TRBV7-6; TRBD1 matches 7 bases. The end of the DNA aligns better with TRBJ2-7, so the J call may be wrong. CDR1 SGHVS and CDR2 FNYEAQ come from the germline V gene. This CDR3 spans 13 amino acids. The CDR3 region has the DNA TGTGCCAGCAGCCCGGACAGGTTCCACGAGCAGTACTTC. It specifies CASSPDRFHEQYF.

J is TRBJ2-2 and V is TRBV19; D remains ambiguous. The CDR3 has 15 amino acids. Germline V gene data show CDR1 as LNHDA and CDR2 as SQIVND (reference sequence). The ends were cut back, 7 bases at V and 4 bases at J, with 16 bases in the middle. CDR3 bases: TGTGCCAGTACCCCCGGGTATAGCCTCACCGGGGAGCTGTTTTTT. Encoded protein: CASTPGYSLTGELFF.

The V and J genes are TRBV2 and TRBJ2-3, with 10 bases matching TRBD2. Trimming took 6 bases from V and 3 from J; bases not matched to a gene: 6. The CDR3 consists of 15 residues. Germline V gives CDR1 SNHLY, CDR2 FYNNEI. The CDR3 loop is CASRGSGGATDTQYF. CDR3 in DNA: TGTGCCAGCAGAGGGAGCGGGGGGGCGACAGATACGCAGTATTTT.

The chain couples TRBV5-1 to TRBJ1-5; no reliable D call. The germline V and J ends were trimmed by 8 bases and 2 bases, with 20 bases remaining between them. The CDR3 has 16 amino acids. The germline gives CDR1 SGHRS, CDR2 YFSETQ. The CDR3 nucleotides are TGCGCCAGGGAAAGGGATTTCCCTAGGGGCAATCAGCCCCAGCATTTT. Translated: CARERDFPRGNQPQHF. The full variable domain, in which reference TRBV5-1 and TRBJ1-5 provide the parts outside the CDR3, is KAGVTQTPRYLIKTRGQQVTLSCSPISGHRSVSWYQQTPGQGLQFLFEYFSETQRNKGNFPGRFSGRQFSNSRSEMNVSTLELGDSALYLCARERDFPRGNQPQHFGDGTRLSIL.